One TCR beta chain is described in this entry. Its antigen is currently unknown. This specimen belongs to a study of cytomegalovirus exposure and HLA in healthy donors. 60 Vbeta and 13 Jbeta primers were used in PCR. Measured with immunoSEQ multiplex PCR; TCRdb has only the in-frame clones, and not every one. The data show 95,000 to 100,000 clones, with around 80% seen just once and over 15% held by the top ten. The ends lost 7 bases at V and 5 bases at J; junction bases unmatched: 8. Germline-derived CDR1 and CDR2 are KGHSH and LQKENI. This CDR3 comprises 13 residues. Study outcomes and limitations: Most TCRs appeared rarely, but some public TCRs recurred in many donors.

This sequence originates from a man in his sixties in good health and CMV-seropositive. The chain is built from TRBV18 and TRBJ2-7; TRBD1 matches 7 bases. Sequenced: PBMCs. DNA of the CDR3: TGTGCCAGCTTTGCCGGGACAGTAAACGAGCAGTACTTC. Its protein product is CASFAGTVNEQYF.